The next 4 T cell receptor beta chains were all read from a single sample in a study of blood T cells in healthy people across ages. Alongside a J-beta primer mix, a sample-barcoded 5' primer served in a second PCR lasting 7 to 11 cycles. Via MiXCR, TCRdb re-called the 5' RACE reads, giving one row per CDR3 protein. The sample holds around 1.5 million distinct CDR3 sequences, roughly 64% seen once. What was sequenced was blood. These receptors were taken from a young man in good health.

This chain uses TRBV27 with TRBJ2-7; TRBD1 aligns across 9 bases. The trim removed 1 base at V and 2 bases at J, leaving 6 bases unmatched. CDR3 length equals 16 residues. Germline CDR1 and CDR2: MNHEY and SMNVEV (reference sequence). CDR3 DNA: TGTGCCAGCAGTTTATTCGGGACAGGGCCCCCCTACGAGCAGTACTTC. This sequence encodes CASSLFGTGPPYEQYF.

V is TRBV4-1 and J is TRBJ2-3; D possibly corresponds to TRBD2 (5 bases). Between the trimmed V and J ends, which lost 5 bases and 0 bases, there was a span of 12 bases. The CDR3 covers 15 residues. From germline, CDR1 is MGHRA and CDR2 YSYEKL. The CDR3 spells CASSSGRGSTDTQYF. The CDR3 region has the DNA TGCGCCAGCAGCTCCGGACGGGGTAGCACAGATACGCAGTATTTT.

This sequence joins TRBV27 and TRBJ2-2; a possible D gene is TRBD2 (5 bases). In germline, CDR1 is MNHEY, CDR2 SMNVEV (reference sequence). V lost 4 bases to trimming and J lost 4 bases, with 10 bases between them. The CDR3 runs 14 residues. The CDR3 spells CASSSTIPTGELFF. The CDR3 DNA is TGTGCCAGCAGTTCGACTATCCCCACCGGGGAGCTGTTTTTT.

The chain has TRBV20-1 and TRBJ1-1; the match to TRBD1 covers 9 bases. The CDR3 totals 14 residues. Germline V gene data show CDR1 as DFQATT and CDR2 as SNEGSKA (reference sequence). V lost 6 bases, J lost 6 bases, and 11 bases stayed unmatched. This CDR3 reads CSASGRGTGSEAFF. For the CDR3, the DNA is TGCAGTGCCAGCGGTCGGGGGACAGGGTCTGAAGCTTTCTTT.